These 14 T cell receptor beta chains were all obtained from the same sample, sequenced in a study of blood T cell repertoires in COVID-19. Here immunoSEQ multiplex PCR was the method, and the copy in TCRdb shows in-frame clones only, minus some. The table records about 260,000 clones, approximately 87% of them present only once. Sequencing input: peripheral blood. These receptors all stem from a man aged 55 to 69 who had recovered from COVID-19.

The chain is built from TRBV19 and TRBJ1-2; TRBD1 matches at 10 bases. J gave up 3 bases and V 5 bases, and 9 bases lay outside the gene matches. The CDR3 length is 16 residues. From germline, CDR1 is LNHDA and CDR2 SQIVND (reference sequence). CDR3 sequence: CASSASGTGAYYGYTF. The DNA of the CDR3 is TGTGCCAGTAGTGCGTCCGGGACAGGGGCTTACTATGGCTACACCTTC.

V usage is TRBV10-3 and J usage is TRBJ2-7, with D uncertain. Germline CDR1 and CDR2: ENHRY and SYGVKD. V was pared by 4 bases and J by 7 bases, with 8 bases between. The CDR3 totals 11 residues. Written as DNA, the CDR3 is TGTGCCATCAGTGCGTACGGTGAGCAGTACTTC. This gives the protein CAISAYGEQYF.

This sequence joins TRBV4-2 and TRBJ2-7; the D gene is possibly TRBD2 (5 bases). Germline-derived CDR1 and CDR2 are LGHNA and YNFKEQ. The CDR3 has 13 amino acids. V dropped 0 bases and J dropped 3 bases, with 6 bases sitting between them. DNA for the CDR3: TGTGCCAGCAGCCAAGATCGGGGCTACGAGCAGTACTTC. Its translation: CASSQDRGYEQYF.

CDR3 nucleotides: TGCGCCAGCAGCCAAGAAGGACAGGGTCTAAACAATGAGCAGTTCTTC. Translated, it gives CASSQEGQGLNNEQFF. The chain has TRBV4-1 and TRBJ2-1, with 8 nucleotides matching TRBD1. The V gene end was trimmed by 0 bases and the J gene end by 5 bases; junction bases not matched to a gene: 6. The CDR3 has 16 amino acids. Germline CDR1 and CDR2: MGHRA and YSYEKL.

This chain joins TRBV5-1 and TRBJ2-3; 11 bases fit TRBD2. Germline CDR1 reads SGHRS; CDR2 reads YFSETQ. The J segment lost 0 bases and the V segment lost 4 bases, leaving 4 bases of the junction unmatched. The CDR3 contains 16 residues. CDR3 region: CASSKGTSGSTDTQYF. DNA of the CDR3: TGCGCCAGCAGCAAAGGGACTAGCGGAAGCACAGATACGCAGTATTTT. Together with reference TRBV5-1 and TRBJ2-3, the CDR3 gives the full variable domain: KAGVTQTPRYLIKTRGQQVTLSCSPISGHRSVSWYQQTPGQGLQFLFEYFSETQRNKGNFPGRFSGRQFSNSRSEMNVSTLELGDSALYLCASSKGTSGSTDTQYFGPGTRLTVL.

The gene calls are TRBV29-1 and TRBJ2-1; 16 positions agree with TRBD2. J was trimmed by 7 bases and V by 4 bases; bases with no gene match: 10. The germline V gene has CDR1 SQVTM and CDR2 ANQGSEA. The CDR3 loop spans 17 amino acids. Here the CDR3 DNA reads TGCAGCGTTGGAGGGACTAGCGGGAGGGAGTTACGGAATGAGCAGTTCTTC. This gives the protein CSVGGTSGRELRNEQFF.

This chain uses TRBV18 with TRBJ1-5; D possibly corresponds to TRBD1 (5 bases). Trimming took 3 bases from V and 0 from J, leaving 15 bases between them. In germline, CDR1 is KGHSH, CDR2 LQKENI. The CDR3 totals 17 residues. CDR3 in DNA: TGTGCCAGCTCACCGTCACCGGGGGGAGATAGCAATCAGCCCCAGCATTTT. It encodes CASSPSPGGDSNQPQHF. Supplemented by reference TRBV18 and TRBJ1-5, the full variable domain reads NAGVMQNPRHLVRRRGQEARLRCSPMKGHSHVYWYRQLPEEGLKFMVYLQKENIIDESGMPKERFSAEFPKEGPSILRIQQVVRGDSAAYFCASSPSPGGDSNQPQHFGDGTRLSIL.

This clone was found a few times. The chain uses TRBV27 and TRBJ1-4; D remains unclear. The CDR3 loop spans 13 amino acids. With 1 base removed from V and 5 bases from J, the gap between germline ends came to 5 bases. Germline CDR1 reads MNHEY; CDR2 reads SMNVEV (reference sequence). The CDR3 sequence is CASSLFGNEKLFF. DNA of the CDR3: TGTGCCAGCAGTTTATTCGGGAATGAAAAACTGTTTTTT.

This clone appeared a few times. The genes are TRBV7-2 and TRBJ1-4, with 10 bases that match TRBD1. In germline, CDR1 is SGHTA, CDR2 FQGNSA. V was pared by 6 bases and J by 5 bases, with 3 bases of the junction left unmatched. This CDR3 has 14 amino acids. The CDR3 DNA sequence: TGTGCCAGCAGAACGGACAGGGGGAATGAAAAACTGTTTTTT. This gives the protein CASRTDRGNEKLFF.

The CDR3, as DNA: TGTGCCAGTAGTATCAGGGGACAGGGAGATTCACCCCTCCACTTT. As protein: CASSIRGQGDSPLHF. The chain employs TRBV19 and TRBJ1-6; TRBD1 matches at 9 bases. The V and J ends lost 3 bases and 8 bases, in that order; junction bases with no gene match: 5. The CDR3 runs 15 residues. Germline CDR1 LNHDA, CDR2 SQIVND (reference sequence). Drawing the rest from reference TRBV19 and TRBJ1-6, the complete variable domain is DGGITQSPKYLFRKEGQNVTLSCEQNLNHDAMYWYRQDPGQGLRLIYYSQIVNDFQKGDIAEGYSVSREKKESFPLTVTSAQKNPTAFYLCASSIRGQGDSPLHFGNGTRLTVT.

The V gene is TRBV30, the J gene TRBJ2-7, with D perhaps TRBD1 (5 bases). CDR3 length equals 12 residues. V gave up 3 bases and J gave up 2 bases, with 8 bases separating them. In germline, CDR1 is GTSNPN, CDR2 SVGIG (reference sequence). The DNA for the CDR3 is TGTGCCTGGAGCGACAGAACCTACGAGCAGTACTTC. Translated: CAWSDRTYEQYF.

The J gene is TRBJ2-1, the V gene TRBV4-2, with 11 bases that match TRBD2. V lost 0 bases to trimming and J lost 6 bases; unmatched junction nucleotides: 4. Germline V gene lookup returns CDR1 LGHNA and CDR2 YNFKEQ. The length of the CDR3 is 16 residues. CDR3 loop: CASSQEATSGANEQFF. CDR3 DNA sequence: TGTGCCAGCAGCCAAGAGGCGACTAGCGGGGCCAATGAGCAGTTCTTC.

This clone was observed a single time. V and J are TRBV6-5 and TRBJ1-2; D remains ambiguous. Germline V gives CDR1 MNHEY, CDR2 SVGAGI. Deletions cut 6 bases from V and 4 bases from J, with 12 bases between. The CDR3 is made up of 13 amino acids. The CDR3 is CASRSVGSYGYTF. The CDR3 DNA reads TGTGCCAGCAGGTCCGTAGGGAGCTATGGCTACACCTTC.

This sequence joins TRBV3-1 (or the pseudogene TRBV3-2) and TRBJ1-2, with D possibly TRBD1 on 5 matching bases. Per the germline V gene, CDR1 is LGHDT and CDR2 is YNNKEL (reference sequence). The ends were cut back, 5 bases at V and 7 bases at J, with 11 bases in the middle. The CDR3 length is 12 residues. CDR3 sequence: CASSNSGPGYTF. As DNA, the CDR3 is TGTGCCAGCAGCAACTCAGGGCCTGGCTACACCTTC.